This T cell receptor beta chain was captured by sequencing in a study of CD8 T cells in Susac syndrome. Overall study context: Treatment status at blood draw for the Susac syndrome patients was therapy-naive, corticosteroids, or intravenous immunoglobulin alone.

RNA was extracted with the RNeasy kit, and a quantity of about 0.45 to 1 ug was reverse transcribed using random hexamers. One entry per CDR3 protein, called by TCRdb with MiXCR from the immunoSEQ multiplex PCR reads. The sample records about 180,000 distinct CDR3 sequences, 90% to 95% being singletons. In contrast to the negatively isolated CD8+ and CD4+ T cells, TEMRA cells were FACS-enriched. To note about this clonotype: Its cognate antigen is unknown.

Trimming took off 0 bases at V and 7 bases at J, with 15 bases between the two ends. This CDR3 is built from 14 residues. In germline, CDR1 is DFQATT, CDR2 SNEGSKA (reference sequence). General study points: The CD4+ T cell repertoires in Susac syndrome did not show any clonal expansion.

The rearrangement uses TRBV20-1 and TRBJ2-5, with a possible D match to TRBD1 (5 bases). The specimen sequenced was CD4+ T cells from PBMCs. This TCR was sampled from a human donor with Susac syndrome. The CDR3 DNA reads as TGCAGTGCTAGAGACCTTACAGGTCCTGGGACCCAGTACTTC. Its protein product is CSARDLTGPGTQYF.